This T cell receptor (beta chain) came from a study of OX40 agonist ivuxolimab in advanced cancers. Study details: Prior therapy, whether anti-PD-1, anti-PD-L1 or anti-CTLA-4, was allowed, and 40% had some.

Notes on the study in general: CD4+ T cells averaged fewer expanded clones than CD8+ T cells.

A word on this clone: The antigen remains undetermined.

TCRdb's table, derived via immunoSEQ multiplex PCR, lists solely in-frame clones and lacks some. The table has tens of thousands of clones, approximately 90% seen once. CDR3 length: 15 residues. The J segment lost 1 base and the V segment lost 6 bases, leaving 5 bases of the junction unmatched. Germline CDR1 SGDLS, CDR2 YYNGEE. This TCR was recovered from an adult with an advanced solid tumor such as melanoma, head and neck, liver or kidney cancer. The sample here was CD4+ or CD8+ T cells sorted from blood, taken in a trial of the OX40 agonist ivuxolimab. The chain is built from TRBV9 and TRBJ2-2; 8 positions match TRBD2. The CDR3 spells CASNGRGRNTGELFF. CDR3 bases: TGTGCCAGCAACGGGAGGGGGAGGAACACCGGGGAGCTGTTTTTT.